This T cell receptor (beta chain) was identified during a study of CD8+CD57+ T cells in acquired aplastic anemia. Overall study context: An average of roughly 3 ug of DNA was obtained from sorted CD4+ and CD8+ cells. Healthy donor CD4+ cell samples had a mean of approximately 11 million reads.

TCR beta VDJ and CDR3 profiling used genomic DNA as template. TCRdb processed the reads anew with MiXCR; each CDR3 protein has one entry. The data contain more than 100,000 distinct CDR3 sequences, 48% of them singletons. Findings of the study overall: The study found no significant CD8+ Simpson's diversity difference between patients and controls. There were over 25 CD8+ CDR3 sequences that occurred in both patients and controls.

CDR1 and CDR2 (germline): SGHTA, FQGNSA. Trimming left V 2 bases short and J 2 bases short, with 10 bases between. The CDR3 runs 14 residues. A word on this clonotype: The antigen is unknown.

The origin of this receptor is a human donor in good health, serving as a control. The material sequenced was sorted CD4+, CD8+, or CD8+CD57+ T cells (not recorded which) from PBMCs. The chain recombines TRBV7-2 with TRBJ2-7; D gene uncertain. The CDR3 nucleotides read TGTGCCAGCAGCTTACCTGGTACCACCTACGAGCAGTACTTC. Translation: CASSLPGTTYEQYF.